These 18 T cell receptor beta chains originate from one sample sequenced in a study of cytomegalovirus exposure and HLA in healthy donors. 13 Jbeta primers and 60 Vbeta primers were used for the PCR. Generated by immunoSEQ multiplex PCR, the TCRdb table keeps only in-frame clones and is missing some. The table records 75,000 to 90,000 clones, over 60% of them present only once. Sequencing used PBMCs. These receptors were taken from a man aged 55 to 70 in good health and CMV-seronegative.

This clone has just one count. V and J are TRBV7-3 and TRBJ1-1; D is unclear. From germline, CDR1 is SGHTA and CDR2 FQGTGA. Trimming took off 7 bases at V and 4 bases at J, with 10 bases between the two ends. This CDR3 comprises 12 residues. The CDR3 protein is CASKSEGTEAFF. CDR3 bases: TGTGCCAGCAAGTCGGAGGGCACTGAAGCTTTCTTT.

The V call is TRBV7-9, the J call TRBJ1-2, with a tentative D call TRBD1 (6 bases). The CDR3 has 13 residues. V was pared by 3 bases and J by 7 bases, with 12 bases between. Germline CDR1 is SEHNR and CDR2 is FQNEAQ (reference sequence). The DNA for the CDR3 is TGTGCCAGCAGCTTGGGGGCAGAGGGTGGCTACACCTTC. It yields the protein CASSLGAEGGYTF.

This clone was counted a few times. V is TRBV21-1 and J is TRBJ2-6; the table's D call, TRBD1, has no DNA check behind it. TRBV21-1 is a pseudogene locus. There are 15 residues in the CDR3. The CDR3 DNA reads as TGTGCCAGCAGCCCCCGATTGGCCGGGGCCAACGTCCTGACTTTC. Translation: CASSPRLAGANVLTF.

The rearrangement links TRBV2 to TRBJ1-3; unclear D gene. Deletions cut 5 bases from V and 3 bases from J, with 11 bases between. The CDR3 length is 14 residues. The germline gives CDR1 SNHLY, CDR2 FYNNEI. The CDR3 is CASSQLVIGNTIYF. The CDR3 DNA reads as TGTGCCAGCAGTCAGTTGGTGATTGGAAACACCATATATTTT.

This clone has only a few counts. The V call is TRBV30, the J call TRBJ1-1, with 8 bases that match TRBD1. The CDR3 runs to 13 residues. The ends lost 5 bases at V and 6 bases at J; junction bases unmatched: 8. The germline V gene encodes CDR1 GTSNPN and CDR2 SVGIG (reference sequence). In DNA, the CDR3 is TGTGCCTGGGGTCCAGGGGGCAGGCCTGAAGCTTTCTTT. Translation gives CAWGPGGRPEAFF.

The chain joins TRBV30 to TRBJ1-4; a possible D gene is TRBD1 (6 bases). Germline V gives CDR1 GTSNPN, CDR2 SVGIG (reference sequence). The CDR3 loop spans 17 amino acids. The ends were cut back, 0 bases at V and 5 bases at J, with 19 bases in the middle. The CDR3 DNA sequence: TGTGCCTGGAGTGTAGGGGGGGCGAGAACCATAAATGAAAAACTGTTTTTT. This translates into CAWSVGGARTINEKLFF.

The V call is TRBV6-5, the J call TRBJ1-1; the match to TRBD1 covers 7 bases. V was clipped by 5 bases and J by 5 bases; unmatched bases: 8. This CDR3 has 14 amino acids. The V gene's germline CDR1 is MNHEY and CDR2 SVGAGI. CDR3 DNA sequence: TGTGCCAGCAGTGCCCGGGACAGTCAGACTGAAGCTTTCTTT. Translating it yields CASSARDSQTEAFF.

This clone was seen only a few times. This chain connects TRBV7-2 to TRBJ2-7; TRBD1 matches 9 bases. CDR3 length: 16 residues. V shed 3 bases and J 1 base; nucleotides not matched to a gene: 7. Per germline, CDR1 SGHTA and CDR2 FQGNSA. For the CDR3, the DNA is TGTGCCAGCAGCTTCCAACAGGGGGCGGATTCCTACGAGCAGTACTTC. It translates to CASSFQQGADSYEQYF.

The V call is TRBV19, the J call TRBJ1-4, with no clear D. The CDR3 runs 13 residues. The germline V gene has CDR1 LNHDA and CDR2 SQIVND (reference sequence). The V end lost 9 bases, the J end lost 0 bases, and 8 bases lay between the germline ends. CDR3 bases: TGTGCCAGCGCACGGGCAACTAATGAAAAACTGTTTTTT. Amino acid sequence: CASARATNEKLFF.

This chain links TRBV28 with TRBJ1-4; TRBD1 agrees at 7 bases. The CDR3 sequence is 16 residues long. The V gene's germline CDR1 is MDHEN and CDR2 SYDVKM. V was pared by 2 bases and J by 4 bases, with 7 bases of the junction left unmatched. The CDR3 is CASSLPTGAHNEKLFF. The CDR3 bases are TGTGCCAGCAGTTTACCCACAGGGGCTCATAATGAAAAACTGTTTTTT.

The J gene is TRBJ2-3, the V gene TRBV6-5; 8 bases agree with TRBD2. V was pared by 9 bases and J by 15 bases, with 14 bases of the junction left unmatched. Germline V gene data show CDR1 as MNHEY and CDR2 as SVGAGI. This CDR3 spans 12 amino acids. The CDR3 spells CASFNSGTRNYF. CDR3 DNA sequence: TGTGCCAGTTTTAATTCCGGGACTAGAAATTATTTT.

The rearrangement joins TRBV10-3 to TRBJ1-3; the D is unclear. V was clipped by 3 bases and J by 2 bases, with 8 bases between them. CDR3 size: 14 residues. Germline assignment: CDR1 ENHRY and CDR2 SYGVKD. CDR3 nucleotide sequence: TGTGCCATCAGTGATGGTACAACTGGAAACACCATATATTTT. Amino acids: CAISDGTTGNTIYF.

This clone has only a few counts. V and J are TRBV7-9 and TRBJ1-1; 7 bases match TRBD1. J was trimmed by 2 bases and V by 5 bases; bases with no gene match: 5. The CDR3 length is 14 residues. Germline V gene lookup returns CDR1 SEHNR and CDR2 FQNEAQ (reference sequence). The CDR3 DNA sequence: TGTGCCAGCAGCAGGCCAGGGGGTAACACTGAAGCTTTCTTT. Translating gives CASSRPGGNTEAFF.

CDR3 sequence reads: CASSHFGVNTEAFF. Written as DNA, the CDR3 is TGTGCCAGCAGTCATTTCGGGGTCAACACTGAAGCTTTCTTT. The chain carries TRBV27 and TRBJ1-1; no clear D. The CDR3 spans 14 residues. V was cut by 5 bases and J by 2 bases, with 12 bases left in between. CDR1 is MNHEY and CDR2 is SMNVEV in the germline V gene (reference sequence).

The chain couples TRBV6-5 to TRBJ1-2; possible D gene TRBD1, 6 bases. This CDR3 region has 15 residues. Trimming took 5 bases from V and 6 from J, leaving 19 bases between them. CDR1 is MNHEY and CDR2 is SVGAGI in the germline V gene. The DNA for the CDR3 is TGTGCCAGCAGTCTCCCAAGGGACAAATTTAATGGCTACACCTTC. It codes for CASSLPRDKFNGYTF.

This clone was seen a handful of times. The chain joins TRBV4-1 to TRBJ1-4; D might be TRBD1 (5 bases). There are 15 residues in the CDR3. Germline V gives CDR1 MGHRA, CDR2 YSYEKL. The V gene lost 4 bases and the J gene lost 0 bases, with 9 bases spanning the gap. CDR3 in amino acids: CASSLQGATNEKLFF. As DNA, the CDR3 is TGCGCCAGCAGCCTGCAGGGTGCAACTAATGAAAAACTGTTTTTT.

The J gene is TRBJ2-1, the V gene TRBV6-6; 10 nucleotides agree with TRBD2. Unmatched junction bases numbered 4, after V lost 4 bases and J lost 10 bases. In germline, CDR1 is MNHNY, CDR2 SVGAGI (reference sequence). The CDR3 totals 13 residues. This CDR3 reads CASSWGSGGEQFF. For the CDR3, the DNA is TGTGCCAGCAGTTGGGGTAGCGGGGGGGAGCAGTTCTTC.

The gene calls are TRBV14 and TRBJ2-5, with TRBD2 matching over 8 bases. The germline V gene encodes CDR1 SGHDN and CDR2 FVKESK. The CDR3 runs 14 residues. After removal of 4 bases from V and 4 bases from J, the junction contained 5 bases not matched to a gene. The CDR3 DNA follows: TGTGCCAGCAGCCTGCGGGGGGCTAGAGAGACCCAGTACTTC. Translated, it gives CASSLRGARETQYF.